The 32 T cell receptor beta chains listed next were all sequenced from one sample in a study of CD8 T cells in ankylosing spondylitis (dated by TCRdb to the late 2010s). Library creation used 5' RACE. Reads for this sample came from an Illumina HiSeq 2500. TCRdb's own reprocessing of the public reads used fastp at Q25 and MiXCR and kept productive beta chains. CDR3 protein duplicates are merged, each entry listing the most common genes and DNA. The sample has roughly 35,000 distinct CDR3 sequences on record, roughly 12% of them singletons. The top ten constitute around 33% of the sample. The material sequenced was synovial fluid, either unsorted or a sorted T cell fraction (not recorded which). The source of these receptors is a male donor with ankylosing spondylitis.

The chain combines TRBV4-3 with TRBJ2-7; 8 positions match TRBD1. The CDR3 has 16 amino acids. J lost 7 bases, V lost 3 bases, and 14 bases had no gene match. Germline CDR1 and CDR2: LGHNA and YSLEER. CDR3 DNA: TGCGCCAGCAGCCAGGACCCGGGACAGGCGGCCTTGGAGCAGTACTTC. Translated, it gives CASSQDPGQAALEQYF.

This clonotype has ten or more counts. V usage is TRBV5-1 and J usage is TRBJ1-1; D perhaps matches TRBD1 (5 bases). Trimming removed 4 bases at V and 0 bases at J, with 10 bases between. CDR1 and CDR2 (germline): SGHRS, YFSETQ. The CDR3 is made up of 14 amino acids. The CDR3 nucleotides are TGCGCCAGCAGCCCCTGGGGGGTGAACACTGAAGCTTTCTTT. Protein sequence: CASSPWGVNTEAFF.

This clonotype has more than one count but fewer than ten. The chain carries TRBV6-4 and TRBJ2-1; 11 bases align to TRBD2. V lost 7 bases to trimming and J lost 8 bases; unmatched junction nucleotides: 13. Germline CDR1 and CDR2: MRHNA and SNTAGT. The CDR3 has 16 amino acids. This chain's CDR3 is CASNQLSGRAVDEQFF. The CDR3, as DNA: TGTGCCAGCAACCAGCTTAGCGGGAGGGCCGTCGATGAGCAGTTCTTC.

Ten or more counts support this clonotype. The chain carries TRBV27 and TRBJ1-2, with TRBD1 as a possible D gene (6 bases). The germline CDR1 and CDR2 sequences are MNHEY and SMNVEV (reference sequence). CDR3 length: 13 amino acids. The V end lost 6 bases, the J end lost 7 bases, and 15 bases lay between the germline ends. CDR3 sequence (DNA): TGTGCCAGCAGATTTCAGGGGTTGGGTGGCTACACCTTC. Translating gives CASRFQGLGGYTF.

This clonotype was observed a handful of times. CDR3 nucleotide sequence: TGTGCCACCAGCAAGCGGGGTTGGGTGTCTGGGGCCAACGTCCTGACTTTC. The encoded protein is CATSKRGWVSGANVLTF. This chain uses TRBV15 with TRBJ2-6, with 7 nucleotides matching TRBD2. J gave up 1 base and V 4 bases, and 7 bases lay outside the gene matches. The CDR3 sequence is 17 residues long. Germline V gene sequence: CDR1 LNHNV, CDR2 YYDKDF (reference sequence).

There are many counts of this clonotype. The V call is TRBV14, the J call TRBJ2-7; D could derive from TRBD1 or TRBD2 (5 bases each). The V gene's germline CDR1 is SGHDN and CDR2 FVKESK. This CDR3 spans 17 amino acids. Trimming cost V 4 bases and J 5 bases, with 24 bases left between them. The CDR3 DNA sequence: TGTGCCAGCAGCCCCCTAGGCCGGGACCGGGGTTGGGACGAGCAGTACTTC. As protein: CASSPLGRDRGWDEQYF.

The J gene is TRBJ2-3, the V gene TRBV20-1; TRBD1 matches at 9 bases. The CDR3 runs to 15 residues. Germline V gene lookup returns CDR1 DFQATT and CDR2 SNEGSKA (reference sequence). Germline trimming cut 0 bases from V and 1 base from J; bases unmatched to any gene: 2. The CDR3 is CSARDRTGGTDTQYF. In DNA form, the CDR3 reads TGCAGTGCTAGAGATCGGACAGGGGGCACAGATACGCAGTATTTT.

In this sample, this clonotype turned up many times. This chain links TRBV27 with TRBJ2-7, with 7 bases that match TRBD2. Germline V lookup: CDR1 MNHEY, CDR2 SMNVEV (reference sequence). V was clipped by 6 bases and J by 2 bases; unmatched bases: 10. The CDR3 contains 15 residues. Written as DNA, the CDR3 is TGTGCCAGCAGCAACAAAGGGAGGGGCCCCTACGAGCAGTACTTC. As protein: CASSNKGRGPYEQYF.

This clonotype has at least ten counts. DNA of the CDR3: TGCAGTGCTAGACCCGGGACAGGGGACACAGATACGCAGTATTTT. It codes for CSARPGTGDTDTQYF. The chain links TRBV20-1 to TRBJ2-3; 10 bases are shared with TRBD1. Trimming removed 2 bases from V and 2 bases from J; junction bases left unmatched: 4. This CDR3 region has 15 residues. Germline CDR1 DFQATT, CDR2 SNEGSKA (reference sequence).

This clonotype has only a few counts. The rearrangement links TRBV10-3 to TRBJ2-1; D perhaps matches TRBD2 (6 bases). This CDR3 has 12 residues. CDR1 and CDR2 from the germline V gene are ENHRY and SYGVKD. V gave up 6 bases and J gave up 3 bases, with 6 bases separating them. CDR3 nucleotides: TGTGCCATCAGGCGGGGCTACAATGAGCAGTTCTTC. It codes for CAIRRGYNEQFF.

CDR3 coding DNA: TGTGCCAGCAGCCTCAACCTAGGATCCTACGAGCAGTACTTC. The encoded protein is CASSLNLGSYEQYF. This chain connects TRBV7-2 to TRBJ2-7; D call uncertain. The CDR3 totals 14 residues. Germline CDR1 is SGHTA and CDR2 is FQGNSA. Trimming took 5 bases from V and 1 from J, leaving 12 bases between them.

The gene calls are TRBV29-1 and TRBJ1-5; 10 bases fit TRBD1. In germline, CDR1 is SQVTM, CDR2 ANQGSEA. The CDR3 runs to 13 residues. The trim removed 6 bases at V and 4 bases at J, leaving 3 bases unmatched. The CDR3 region has the DNA TGCAGCGTCGGGGACAGGGGTAATCAGCCCCAGCATTTT. It codes for CSVGDRGNQPQHF. Looking up the rest from reference TRBV29-1 and TRBJ1-5 gives the full variable domain: SAVISQKPSRDICQRGTSLTIQCQVDSQVTMMFWYRQQPGQSLTLIATANQGSEATYESGFVIDKFPISRPNLTFSTLTVSNMSPEDSSIYLCSVGDRGNQPQHFGDGTRLSIL.

This clonotype was seen many times. This rearrangement joins TRBV15 to TRBJ2-3, with D tentatively TRBD2 (6 bases). The length of the CDR3 is 17 residues. Germline CDR1 is LNHNV and CDR2 is YYDKDF (reference sequence). The V end lost 2 bases, the J end lost 1 base, and 16 bases lay between the germline ends. This CDR3 reads CATSRTQSGVGTDTQYF. For the CDR3, the DNA is TGTGCCACCAGCAGAACCCAGTCGGGGGTTGGCACAGATACGCAGTATTTT.

This clonotype was seen a few times. J is TRBJ2-1 and V is TRBV25-1; 8 nucleotides align to TRBD1. CDR3 length equals 16 residues. In germline, CDR1 is MGHDK, CDR2 SYGVNS. The V gene end was trimmed by 5 bases and the J gene end by 0 bases; junction bases not matched to a gene: 6. The CDR3 spells CASSNRQGSSYNEQFF. The CDR3, as DNA: TGTGCCAGCAGTAACCGACAGGGGAGCTCCTACAATGAGCAGTTCTTC.

This clonotype was observed a few times. The rearrangement links TRBV27 to TRBJ2-2; the match to TRBD2 covers 10 bases. The germline gives CDR1 MNHEY, CDR2 SMNVEV (reference sequence). The ends lost 3 bases at V and 5 bases at J; junction bases unmatched: 9. The CDR3 loop spans 17 amino acids. CDR3 sequence (DNA): TGTGCCAGCAGTTTTCAAGCGGGGGGGCCGGGAACCGGGGAGCTGTTTTTT. Its protein product is CASSFQAGGPGTGELFF.

This clonotype was seen more than once but under ten times. The rearrangement links TRBV10-3 to TRBJ2-7, with a weak D call TRBD1 (6 bases). V lost 7 bases and J 0 bases, leaving 13 bases between the germline ends. CDR1 and CDR2 from the germline V gene are ENHRY and SYGVKD. The CDR3 runs 14 residues. CDR3 loop: CAITPGEVSYEQYF. DNA for the CDR3: TGTGCCATCACCCCAGGGGAAGTCTCCTACGAGCAGTACTTC.

The chain joins TRBV27 to TRBJ1-4; no reliable D call. V was pared by 3 bases and J by 10 bases, with 12 bases between. The CDR3 runs to 13 residues. Germline CDR1 and CDR2: MNHEY and SMNVEV (reference sequence). The DNA for the CDR3 is TGTGCCAGCAGTTTCCATAAAGCCGGAAAACTGTTTTTT. Its translation is CASSFHKAGKLFF.

The genes are TRBV5-6 and TRBJ1-1; tentative D call: TRBD1 (6 bases). V lost 2 bases, J lost 1 base, and 9 bases lay in between. The CDR3 has 14 amino acids. CDR1 and CDR2 (germline): SGHDT, YYEEEE. CDR3 coding DNA: TGTGCCAGCAGCTTCGGGGGCCAGAACACTGAAGCTTTCTTT. Translating it yields CASSFGGQNTEAFF.

This clonotype was observed many times. The J gene is TRBJ2-1, the V gene TRBV28; TRBD1 or TRBD2 may be the D gene (5 bases each). Per the germline V gene, CDR1 is MDHEN and CDR2 is SYDVKM. CDR3 length: 15 amino acids. V was shortened by 6 bases and J by 4 bases, with 16 bases between the two germline ends. The CDR3 spells CASSLERGGYNEQFF. As DNA, the CDR3 is TGTGCCAGCAGCCTTGAGAGGGGCGGGTACAATGAGCAGTTCTTC.

Ten or more counts support this clonotype. CDR3 nucleotide sequence: TGCGCCAGCATAGGAGACAGGACCGGCCCGAGCTCCTACAATGAGCAGTTCTTC. Protein product: CASIGDRTGPSSYNEQFF. This rearrangement joins TRBV5-1 to TRBJ2-1, with a possible D match to TRBD1 (6 bases). This CDR3 is 18 amino acids long. V was shortened by 6 bases and J by 0 bases, with 22 bases between the two germline ends. Per the germline V gene, CDR1 is SGHRS and CDR2 is YFSETQ.

The genes are TRBV27 and TRBJ2-3, with 9 bases fitting TRBD2. CDR3 length: 15 residues. Germline V gene sequence: CDR1 MNHEY, CDR2 SMNVEV (reference sequence). The junction had 8 bases not matched to a gene; V was cut back by 7 bases and J by 3 bases. The CDR3 bases are TGTGCCAGCAATCCTCCGGGACTAGCAACAGATACGCAGTATTTT. This encodes CASNPPGLATDTQYF.

The sample holds a few counts of this clonotype. The V gene is TRBV28, the J gene TRBJ2-1; TRBD2 aligns across 14 bases. Unmatched junction bases numbered 7, after V lost 5 bases and J lost 7 bases. Germline assignment: CDR1 MDHEN and CDR2 SYDVKM. The CDR3 covers 16 residues. Here the CDR3 reads CASSTRLAGGRNEQFF. The CDR3 region has the DNA TGTGCCAGCAGTACACGACTAGCGGGGGGGAGGAATGAGCAGTTCTTC.

This clonotype showed up just a few times. The rearrangement joins TRBV6-5 to TRBJ2-3; 7 nucleotides line up with TRBD2. The CDR3 is 17 residues long. Germline-derived CDR1 and CDR2 are MNHEY and SVGAGI. J lost 4 bases, V lost 6 bases, and 16 bases had no gene match. The CDR3 protein is CASSYGGWGLRADTQYF. The CDR3 DNA follows: TGTGCCAGCAGCTACGGAGGTTGGGGACTAAGGGCAGATACGCAGTATTTT.

At least ten counts were recorded for this clonotype. The chain uses TRBV3-1 and TRBJ2-7; D is unresolved. This CDR3 spans 12 amino acids. V shed 3 bases and J shed 2 bases, with 5 bases lying between them. CDR1 and CDR2 from the germline V gene are LGHDT and YNNKEL (reference sequence). The CDR3 loop is CASSQVPYEQYF. For the CDR3, the DNA is TGTGCCAGCAGCCAGGTACCCTACGAGCAGTACTTC.

The chain joins TRBV19 to TRBJ1-6, with 7 bases that match TRBD1. The CDR3 runs 14 residues. CDR1 is LNHDA, CDR2 SQIVND, per germline (reference sequence). V lost 5 bases, J lost 7 bases, and 5 bases stayed unmatched. CDR3 protein: CASSAPGQNSPLHF. Here the CDR3 DNA reads TGTGCCAGTAGTGCCCCGGGACAGAATTCACCCCTCCACTTT.

This clonotype was seen a few times. V and J are TRBV24-1 and TRBJ1-5, with a possible D match to TRBD1 (5 bases). V dropped 5 bases and J dropped 9 bases, with 16 bases sitting between them. Germline V CDR1 and CDR2: KGHDR, SFDVKD. The CDR3 has 14 amino acids. The CDR3 bases are TGTGCCACCAGTGGCTATGGACCCGGGGGGCCCCAGCATTTT. This encodes CATSGYGPGGPQHF.

This chain links TRBV11-2 with TRBJ2-1; 9 bases agree with TRBD2. The CDR3 covers 15 residues. V lost 3 bases to trimming and J lost 5 bases; unmatched junction nucleotides: 5. The germline gives CDR1 SGHAT, CDR2 FQNNGV. The CDR3 region is CASSFTSGPNNEQFF. Here the CDR3 DNA reads TGTGCCAGCAGCTTTACTAGCGGGCCTAACAATGAGCAGTTCTTC. The entire variable domain, with the rest obtained from reference TRBV11-2 and TRBJ2-1, is as follows: EAGVAQSPRYKIIEKRQSVAFWCNPISGHATLYWYQQILGQGPKLLIQFQNNGVVDDSQLPKDRFSAERLKGVDSTLKIQPAKLEDSAVYLCASSFTSGPNNEQFFGPGTRLTVL.

This clonotype was seen at least ten times. In nucleotides, the CDR3 is TGCAGCGTTGAGCGATTAAAGGGTCTGAACTATGGCTACACCTTC. Translating it yields CSVERLKGLNYGYTF. The gene calls are TRBV29-1 and TRBJ1-2; D gene unclear. The CDR3 consists of 15 residues. Per germline, CDR1 SQVTM and CDR2 ANQGSEA. Trimming cost V 3 bases and J 2 bases, with 16 bases left between them.

This clonotype was found many times. This chain links TRBV12-3 or TRBV12-4 with TRBJ2-7; a possible D gene is TRBD1 (6 bases). V was shortened by 6 bases and J by 3 bases, with 12 bases between the two germline ends. The CDR3 runs 13 residues. CDR3 in amino acids: CASSPTGFYEQYF. CDR3 DNA sequence: TGTGCCAGCAGCCCCACAGGGTTCTACGAGCAGTACTTC.

This sequence joins TRBV27 and TRBJ2-7; 8 positions agree with TRBD1. The ends lost 8 bases at V and 3 bases at J; junction bases unmatched: 12. Germline V gene data show CDR1 as MNHEY and CDR2 as SMNVEV (reference sequence). The CDR3 length is 15 residues. CDR3 in amino acids: CASGTGPKSSYEQYF. In DNA, the CDR3 is TGTGCCAGCGGGACAGGACCGAAATCAAGCTACGAGCAGTACTTC.

This clonotype has a count of ten or more. The J gene is TRBJ2-7, the V gene TRBV20-1; 10 bases are a match to TRBD1. CDR3 size: 14 residues. In germline, CDR1 is DFQATT, CDR2 SNEGSKA (reference sequence). After removal of 5 bases from V and 5 bases from J, the junction contained 9 bases not matched to a gene. The CDR3 region has the DNA TGCAGTGCTGGAAACCGGGACAGGGGCCACGAGCAGTACTTC. This encodes CSAGNRDRGHEQYF.

This clonotype was seen more than once but under ten times. The chain couples TRBV7-2 to TRBJ1-1, with 9 bases fitting TRBD1. With 2 bases clipped from V and 4 bases from J, the junction kept 2 bases outside the gene matches. The germline V gene encodes CDR1 SGHTA and CDR2 FQGNSA. The CDR3 sequence is 14 residues long. CDR3 protein: CASSLWTGVTEAFF. The CDR3 DNA is TGTGCCAGCAGCTTATGGACAGGGGTCACTGAAGCTTTCTTT.